This is a list of T cell receptor beta chains from one sample in a study of blood T cell repertoires in COVID-19. TCRdb's table, derived via immunoSEQ multiplex PCR, lists solely in-frame clones and lacks some. The repertoire holds about 62,000 clones, with more than 80% as singletons. Sample: peripheral blood. These TCRs come from a woman aged 60-70 years with COVID-19, enrolled during active disease. Both conserved end residues are trimmed from each CDR3.

>TRBJ2-7|TRBV19
ATTTRGYEQY
>TRBJ2-5|TRBV7-9
ASSSTWETQY
>TRBJ1-2|TRBV7-3
ASSLNRGYGYT
>TRBJ1-1|TRBV10-3
AIRDGQADPEAF
>TRBJ2-5|TRBV24-1
ATGGRSGGRTSQETQY
>TRBJ1-6|TRBV30
AWESSYNSPLH
>TRBJ2-7|TRBV18
ASSPRGQGLSYEQY
>TRBJ1-5|TRBV19
ASSEFATGLVVSNQPQH
>TRBJ2-7|TRBV28
ATTPGGTFYEQY
>TRBJ2-1|TRBV6-4
ASSDGSLEYNEQF
>TRBJ2-7|TRBV11-3
ASSLYRDEQY
>TRBJ2-3|TRBV24-1
ATSAAEPTDTQY
>TRBJ1-1|TRBV28
ASSFRGPGMEAF
>TRBJ2-3|TRBV29-1
SVHLGQITDTQY
>TRBJ2-6|TRBV28
ASRGSPGANVLT
>TRBJ1-6|TRBV19
ASSPEQGGSPLH
>TRBJ1-2|TRBV18
ASSIGEKNYGYT
>TRBJ2-7|TRBV30
AWRRDSPGEQY
>TRBJ2-7|TRBV9
ASSPVLGDTSYEQY
>TRBJ1-1|TRBV19
ACDTNTEAF
>TRBJ1-1|TRBV14
ASSQDGGGANTEAF
>TRBJ2-7|TRBV6-2/TRBV6-3
ASSYYRLAGRNEQY
>TRBJ2-7|TRBV6-2/TRBV6-3
ASSFTPTSGTSYEQY
>TRBJ2-2|TRBV6-6
ASTPDRTNTGELF
>TRBJ1-4|TRBV5-1
ASSSGTVYEKLF
>TRBJ2-7|TRBV14
ASSRAFSYEQY
>TRBJ1-5|TRBV24-1
ATSDLSGDQPQH
>TRBJ1-1|TRBV6-5
ATTRQGLTEAF